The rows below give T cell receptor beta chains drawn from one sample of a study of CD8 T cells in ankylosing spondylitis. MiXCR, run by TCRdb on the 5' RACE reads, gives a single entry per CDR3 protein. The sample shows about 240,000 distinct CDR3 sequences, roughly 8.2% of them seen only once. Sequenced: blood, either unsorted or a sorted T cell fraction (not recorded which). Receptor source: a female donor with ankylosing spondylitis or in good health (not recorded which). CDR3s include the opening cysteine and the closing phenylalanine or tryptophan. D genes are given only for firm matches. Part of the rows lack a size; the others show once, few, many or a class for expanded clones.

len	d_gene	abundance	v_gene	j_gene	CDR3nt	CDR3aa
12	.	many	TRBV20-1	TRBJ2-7	TGCAGTGCCTCGACGGATCTCTACGAGCAGTACTTC	CSASTDLYEQYF
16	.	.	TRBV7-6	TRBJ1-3	TGTGCCAGCAGCGCACTCCTCGCGGGCACCGGAAACACCATATATTTT	CASSALLAGTGNTIYF
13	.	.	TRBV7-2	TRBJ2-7	TGTGCCAGCAGCTACAGCGGAACCTACGAGCAGTACTTC	CASSYSGTYEQYF
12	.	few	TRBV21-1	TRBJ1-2	TGTGCCAGCAGCAAGATAGGGTCCGGCTACACCTTC	CASSKIGSGYTF
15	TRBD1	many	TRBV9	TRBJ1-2	TGTGCCAGCAGCGTAGATGGACAGGGGGCGCGTGGCTACACCTTC	CASSVDGQGARGYTF
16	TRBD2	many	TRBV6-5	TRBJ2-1	TGTGCCAGCAGTTACCGCTATAGCGGGCTTGGGGATGAGCAGTTCTTC	CASSYRYSGLGDEQFF
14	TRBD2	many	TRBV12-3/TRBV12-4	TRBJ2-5	TGTGCCAGTACGACTACTAGCGGTCCGGTGACCCAGTACTTC	CASTTTSGPVTQYF
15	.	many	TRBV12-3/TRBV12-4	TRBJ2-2	TGTGCCAGCAGCCCCAGGCAGGGTTCCACCGGGGAGCTGTTTTTT	CASSPRQGSTGELFF
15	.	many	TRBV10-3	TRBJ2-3	TGTGCCATCAGTGAGCCGCCGCCACAGACAGATACGCAGTATTTT	CAISEPPPQTDTQYF
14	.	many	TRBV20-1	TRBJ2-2	TGCAGTGCTAGCGGGAATAAGAACACCGGGGAGCTGTTTTTT	CSASGNKNTGELFF